The next 22 T cell receptor beta chains were all read from a single sample in a study of Ad26.COV2.S vaccination and SARS-CoV-2 variants. Here immunoSEQ multiplex PCR was the method, and the copy in TCRdb shows in-frame clones only, minus some. The sample consists of over 250,000 clones, 70% to 90% of them appearing once. Sample treatment: about 20 received Ad26.COV2.S at low or high dose, single or two shots; a few received placebo; per-sample allocation not given. Each sample was drawn 63 days after the first injection (of vaccine or placebo). Sequencing used peripheral blood, obtained in a trial of Ad26.COV2.S vaccine versus placebo. The receptors derive from a person aged 18-65 years who received the Ad26.COV2.S COVID-19 vaccine or a placebo.

V gene TRBV2 combines with J gene TRBJ1-1; D call uncertain. The germline V and J ends were trimmed by 4 bases and 0 bases, with 6 bases remaining between them. The V gene's germline CDR1 is SNHLY and CDR2 FYNNEI. The CDR3 sequence is 13 residues long. CDR3 coding DNA: TGTGCCAGCAGTGGGGGATTGAACACTGAAGCTTTCTTT. Translated, it gives CASSGGLNTEAFF.

The chain is built from TRBV6-5 and TRBJ1-2, with TRBD1 matching over 7 bases. Germline loops: CDR1 MNHEY, CDR2 SVGAGI. The CDR3 is 15 residues long. V was clipped by 6 bases and J by 1 base; unmatched bases: 8. This chain's CDR3 is CASRSTGQGNYGYTF. The CDR3 bases are TGTGCCAGCAGGTCGACAGGGCAGGGTAACTATGGCTACACCTTC.

This chain uses TRBV6-5 with TRBJ2-5; 11 nucleotides line up with TRBD2. Germline CDR1 reads MNHEY; CDR2 reads SVGAGI. There are 15 residues in the CDR3. V dropped 4 bases and J dropped 2; count of bases not matched to a gene: 3. The CDR3 loop is CASSSSGGQQETQYF. Here the CDR3 DNA reads TGTGCCAGCAGTTCTAGCGGGGGGCAGCAAGAGACCCAGTACTTC.

The chain uses TRBV5-4 and TRBJ2-6; 10 nucleotides line up with TRBD1. Germline lookup yields CDR1 SGHNT and CDR2 YYREEE (reference sequence). There are 18 residues in the CDR3. V trimming: 4 bases; J trimming: 1 base; junction bases outside the gene matches: 8. CDR3 DNA sequence: TGTGCCAGCAGCGCCCGACAGGGGGCCTATTCTGGGGCCAACGTCCTGACTTTC. Translating gives CASSARQGAYSGANVLTF.

The rearrangement joins TRBV19 to TRBJ2-7; possibly TRBD2 for D (5 bases). The CDR3 is 14 amino acids. Germline V CDR1 and CDR2: LNHDA, SQIVND (reference sequence). V was cut by 3 bases and J by 1 base, with 10 bases left in between. The CDR3 protein is CASSIVPGSYEQYF. CDR3 sequence (DNA): TGTGCCAGTAGTATCGTTCCGGGGTCCTACGAGCAGTACTTC. The whole variable domain, filled in from reference TRBV19 and TRBJ2-7, reads DGGITQSPKYLFRKEGQNVTLSCEQNLNHDAMYWYRQDPGQGLRLIYYSQIVNDFQKGDIAEGYSVSREKKESFPLTVTSAQKNPTAFYLCASSIVPGSYEQYFGPGTRLTVT.

CDR3 nucleotides: TGTGCCAGCAGTTTGAGGCAGGGGCCGTACACTGAAGCTTTCTTT. This codes for CASSLRQGPYTEAFF. The V and J genes are TRBV27 and TRBJ1-1, with D possibly being TRBD1 (6 bases). The ends were cut back, 3 bases at V and 3 bases at J, with 14 bases in the middle. The CDR3 loop spans 15 amino acids. Germline V lookup: CDR1 MNHEY, CDR2 SMNVEV (reference sequence).

The rearrangement links TRBV7-9 to TRBJ1-2; 7 bases agree with TRBD1. The CDR3 totals 15 residues. V shed 4 bases, J shed 2 bases, and the junction held 7 bases outside the gene matches. Germline CDR1 reads SEHNR; CDR2 reads FQNEAQ (reference sequence). The CDR3 region is CASSSDREGNYGYTF. In DNA form, the CDR3 reads TGTGCCAGCAGCTCCGACAGGGAGGGAAACTATGGCTACACCTTC.

The chain joins TRBV5-1 to TRBJ2-1; 10 nucleotides agree with TRBD2. J lost 0 bases, V lost 3 bases, and 6 bases had no gene match. CDR3 length: 17 residues. From germline, CDR1 is SGHRS and CDR2 YFSETQ. CDR3 DNA: TGCGCCAGCAGCTCCCTTAGCGGGGGGAGCTCCTACAATGAGCAGTTCTTC. It yields the protein CASSSLSGGSSYNEQFF.

The CDR3 sequence is CASSLAEASYNEQFF. In DNA form, the CDR3 reads TGTGCCAGCAGCTTAGCGGAGGCCTCCTACAATGAGCAGTTCTTC. V gene TRBV6-5 combines with J gene TRBJ2-1; a weak D match, TRBD2 (6 bases). Trimming left V 6 bases short and J 0 bases short, with 12 bases between. From germline, CDR1 is MNHEY and CDR2 SVGAGI. The length of the CDR3 is 15 residues.

About this clone itself: The sample has other DNA sequences that encode this CDR3 too. V usage is TRBV18 and J usage is TRBJ2-2; D not resolved. The CDR3 runs 12 residues. In germline, CDR1 is KGHSH, CDR2 LQKENI. The ends were cut back, 3 bases at V and 3 bases at J, with 2 bases in the middle. The CDR3 reads CASSPDTGELFF. For the CDR3, the DNA is TGTGCCAGCTCACCGGACACCGGGGAGCTGTTTTTT.

The chain employs TRBV19 and TRBJ2-1; TRBD2 aligns across 10 bases. Germline V gives CDR1 LNHDA, CDR2 SQIVND (reference sequence). Trimming cost V 2 bases and J 0 bases; bases outside gene matches: 4. The CDR3 length is 17 residues. CDR3 loop: CASSIKSSGSSYNEQFF. As DNA, the CDR3 is TGTGCCAGTAGTATAAAGTCTAGCGGGAGCTCCTACAATGAGCAGTTCTTC.

The J gene is TRBJ2-5, the V gene TRBV7-9; a possible D gene is TRBD1 (6 bases). This CDR3 has 13 amino acids. Trimming shortened V by 6 bases and J by 5 bases, and 13 bases separated the two germline ends. The germline gives CDR1 SEHNR, CDR2 FQNEAQ (reference sequence). CDR3: CASRGDGGETQYF. CDR3 nucleotides: TGTGCCAGCAGGGGGGATGGGGGCGAGACCCAGTACTTC. The entire variable domain, with the rest obtained from reference TRBV7-9 and TRBJ2-5, is as follows: DTGVSQNPRHKITKRGQNVTFRCDPISEHNRLYWYRQTLGQGPEFLTYFQNEAQLEKSRLLSDRFSAERPKGSFSTLEIQRTEQGDSAMYLCASRGDGGETQYFGPGTRLLVL.

The V and J genes are TRBV18 and TRBJ2-2; 7 bases match TRBD1. CDR1 is KGHSH and CDR2 is LQKENI in the germline V gene. The trim removed 4 bases at V and 2 bases at J, leaving 4 bases unmatched. CDR3 length: 15 amino acids. CDR3 sequence reads: CASSQGQRNTGELFF. The CDR3 coding sequence is TGTGCCAGCTCACAGGGACAGCGAAACACCGGGGAGCTGTTTTTT.

This clone showed up just a few times. The chain links TRBV21-1 to TRBJ2-6. TRBV21-1 is a known pseudogene. The CDR3 covers 17 residues. In DNA form, the CDR3 reads TGTGCCAGCGAGAGGGGTGGGGGTAACTCTGGGGCCAACGTCCTGACTTTC. It specifies CASERGGGNSGANVLTF.

The V gene is TRBV6-5, the J gene TRBJ1-1; no reliable D call. Germline V gene sequence: CDR1 MNHEY, CDR2 SVGAGI. The CDR3 length is 14 residues. V lost 5 bases, J lost 0 bases, and 10 bases lay in between. CDR3 loop: CASSPVPLNTEAFF. The DNA for the CDR3 is TGTGCCAGCAGTCCAGTGCCACTGAACACTGAAGCTTTCTTT.

V is TRBV28 and J is TRBJ1-1; perhaps TRBD1 as D (5 bases). The ends were cut back, 6 bases at V and 0 bases at J, with 14 bases in the middle. Germline lookup yields CDR1 MDHEN and CDR2 SYDVKM. This CDR3 has 15 amino acids. The CDR3 here is CASSQRGLLNTEAFF. The CDR3 nucleotides read TGTGCCAGCAGCCAGCGGGGACTTCTGAACACTGAAGCTTTCTTT.

The gene calls are TRBV5-1 and TRBJ2-5; tentatively, D is TRBD1 (5 bases). V was clipped by 0 bases and J by 5 bases, with 11 bases between them. This CDR3 contains 14 residues. CDR1 is SGHRS and CDR2 is YFSETQ in the germline V gene. CDR3 sequence (DNA): TGCGCCAGCAGCTTGGGTCAGGGAATCGAGACCCAGTACTTC. This translates into CASSLGQGIETQYF.

The chain links TRBV30 to TRBJ2-7; 14 nucleotides match TRBD2. Trimming removed 2 bases from V and 0 bases from J; junction bases left unmatched: 9. This CDR3 contains 18 residues. Germline CDR1 GTSNPN, CDR2 SVGIG (reference sequence). CDR3 nucleotide sequence: TGTGCCTGGAGTACCGGACTAGCGGGAGGCGAAAGCTCCTACGAGCAGTACTTC. Translated: CAWSTGLAGGESSYEQYF.

V and J are TRBV30 and TRBJ2-1; weak D call: TRBD2 (6 bases). V lost 5 bases and J 13 bases, leaving 21 bases between the germline ends. CDR3 length equals 13 residues. CDR1 and CDR2 (germline): GTSNPN, SVGIG (reference sequence). CDR3 coding DNA: TGTGCCTGGGAGGAGGCGAACGGGAGTATTCAGTTCTTC. It yields the protein CAWEEANGSIQFF. The variable domain in full, with the rest retrieved from reference TRBV30 and TRBJ2-1, is SQTIHQWPATLVQPVGSPLSLECTVEGTSNPNLYWYRQAAGRGLQLLFYSVGIGQISSEVPQNLSASRPQDRQFILSSKKLLLSDSGFYLCAWEEANGSIQFFGPGTRLTVL.

The chain has TRBV5-1 and TRBJ2-7; 10 nucleotides line up with TRBD2. Germline trimming cut 4 bases from V and 4 bases from J; bases unmatched to any gene: 11. The CDR3 has 16 amino acids. Germline CDR1 SGHRS, CDR2 YFSETQ. The CDR3 loop reads CASSPGLAAGRYEQYF. CDR3 bases: TGCGCCAGCAGCCCCGGACTAGCGGCCGGGCGGTACGAGCAGTACTTC.

This clone was seen only once. The chain combines TRBV18 with TRBJ2-7; 8 bases match TRBD2. After removal of 3 bases from V and 5 bases from J, the junction contained 12 bases not matched to a gene. The V gene's germline CDR1 is KGHSH and CDR2 LQKENI. This CDR3 region has 16 residues. The chain's CDR3 is CASSPNSARGGHEQYF. CDR3 nucleotides: TGTGCCAGCTCACCCAATTCCGCCCGGGGGGGCCACGAGCAGTACTTC. The complete variable domain, with remaining parts taken from reference TRBV18 and TRBJ2-7, reads NAGVMQNPRHLVRRRGQEARLRCSPMKGHSHVYWYRQLPEEGLKFMVYLQKENIIDESGMPKERFSAEFPKEGPSILRIQQVVRGDSAAYFCASSPNSARGGHEQYFGPGTRLTVT.

The chain carries TRBV5-1 and TRBJ2-5; D possibly matches TRBD1 or TRBD2 (5 bases each). The CDR3 is 14 amino acids. CDR1 SGHRS and CDR2 YFSETQ come from the germline V gene. The ends were cut back, 2 bases at V and 4 bases at J, with 12 bases in the middle. The CDR3 loop reads CASSFGAGRETQYF. In DNA, the CDR3 is TGCGCCAGCAGCTTCGGGGCAGGGAGAGAGACCCAGTACTTC. Full variable domain (rest looked up from reference TRBV5-1 and TRBJ2-5): KAGVTQTPRYLIKTRGQQVTLSCSPISGHRSVSWYQQTPGQGLQFLFEYFSETQRNKGNFPGRFSGRQFSNSRSEMNVSTLELGDSALYLCASSFGAGRETQYFGPGTRLLVL.